This T cell receptor beta chain was identified during a study of long-term antiretroviral therapy in people with HIV. Sequencing used immunoSEQ v3.0 at survey level. Sequencing efforts were directed toward about 40,000-55,000 T-cell genomes per sample. The data were produced by immunoSEQ multiplex PCR, yet TCRdb's version contains in-frame clones alone and is incomplete. The table shows around 18,000 clones, with 90% to 95% occurring only once. Notes on the study in general: Clones with expansion before ART led the repertoire at all time points.

Remarks on this clone: Its antigen remains unknown.

The V gene end was trimmed by 4 bases and the J gene end by 0 bases; junction bases not matched to a gene: 4. CDR3 length: 17 residues. Per the germline V gene, CDR1 is LNHDA and CDR2 is SQIVND (reference sequence). Going into DNA extraction, samples held roughly 0.85-11 million cryopreserved PBMC. The V and J genes are TRBV19 and TRBJ2-6; 9 nucleotides line up with TRBD1. This receptor was obtained from a man aged 50 or older with HIV. Material: unsorted PBMCs, obtained 3 years after starting antiretroviral therapy. CDR3 residues: CASSTQTGGSGANVLTF. The CDR3 coding sequence is TGTGCCAGTAGTACACAGACAGGGGGCTCTGGGGCCAACGTCCTGACTTTC.